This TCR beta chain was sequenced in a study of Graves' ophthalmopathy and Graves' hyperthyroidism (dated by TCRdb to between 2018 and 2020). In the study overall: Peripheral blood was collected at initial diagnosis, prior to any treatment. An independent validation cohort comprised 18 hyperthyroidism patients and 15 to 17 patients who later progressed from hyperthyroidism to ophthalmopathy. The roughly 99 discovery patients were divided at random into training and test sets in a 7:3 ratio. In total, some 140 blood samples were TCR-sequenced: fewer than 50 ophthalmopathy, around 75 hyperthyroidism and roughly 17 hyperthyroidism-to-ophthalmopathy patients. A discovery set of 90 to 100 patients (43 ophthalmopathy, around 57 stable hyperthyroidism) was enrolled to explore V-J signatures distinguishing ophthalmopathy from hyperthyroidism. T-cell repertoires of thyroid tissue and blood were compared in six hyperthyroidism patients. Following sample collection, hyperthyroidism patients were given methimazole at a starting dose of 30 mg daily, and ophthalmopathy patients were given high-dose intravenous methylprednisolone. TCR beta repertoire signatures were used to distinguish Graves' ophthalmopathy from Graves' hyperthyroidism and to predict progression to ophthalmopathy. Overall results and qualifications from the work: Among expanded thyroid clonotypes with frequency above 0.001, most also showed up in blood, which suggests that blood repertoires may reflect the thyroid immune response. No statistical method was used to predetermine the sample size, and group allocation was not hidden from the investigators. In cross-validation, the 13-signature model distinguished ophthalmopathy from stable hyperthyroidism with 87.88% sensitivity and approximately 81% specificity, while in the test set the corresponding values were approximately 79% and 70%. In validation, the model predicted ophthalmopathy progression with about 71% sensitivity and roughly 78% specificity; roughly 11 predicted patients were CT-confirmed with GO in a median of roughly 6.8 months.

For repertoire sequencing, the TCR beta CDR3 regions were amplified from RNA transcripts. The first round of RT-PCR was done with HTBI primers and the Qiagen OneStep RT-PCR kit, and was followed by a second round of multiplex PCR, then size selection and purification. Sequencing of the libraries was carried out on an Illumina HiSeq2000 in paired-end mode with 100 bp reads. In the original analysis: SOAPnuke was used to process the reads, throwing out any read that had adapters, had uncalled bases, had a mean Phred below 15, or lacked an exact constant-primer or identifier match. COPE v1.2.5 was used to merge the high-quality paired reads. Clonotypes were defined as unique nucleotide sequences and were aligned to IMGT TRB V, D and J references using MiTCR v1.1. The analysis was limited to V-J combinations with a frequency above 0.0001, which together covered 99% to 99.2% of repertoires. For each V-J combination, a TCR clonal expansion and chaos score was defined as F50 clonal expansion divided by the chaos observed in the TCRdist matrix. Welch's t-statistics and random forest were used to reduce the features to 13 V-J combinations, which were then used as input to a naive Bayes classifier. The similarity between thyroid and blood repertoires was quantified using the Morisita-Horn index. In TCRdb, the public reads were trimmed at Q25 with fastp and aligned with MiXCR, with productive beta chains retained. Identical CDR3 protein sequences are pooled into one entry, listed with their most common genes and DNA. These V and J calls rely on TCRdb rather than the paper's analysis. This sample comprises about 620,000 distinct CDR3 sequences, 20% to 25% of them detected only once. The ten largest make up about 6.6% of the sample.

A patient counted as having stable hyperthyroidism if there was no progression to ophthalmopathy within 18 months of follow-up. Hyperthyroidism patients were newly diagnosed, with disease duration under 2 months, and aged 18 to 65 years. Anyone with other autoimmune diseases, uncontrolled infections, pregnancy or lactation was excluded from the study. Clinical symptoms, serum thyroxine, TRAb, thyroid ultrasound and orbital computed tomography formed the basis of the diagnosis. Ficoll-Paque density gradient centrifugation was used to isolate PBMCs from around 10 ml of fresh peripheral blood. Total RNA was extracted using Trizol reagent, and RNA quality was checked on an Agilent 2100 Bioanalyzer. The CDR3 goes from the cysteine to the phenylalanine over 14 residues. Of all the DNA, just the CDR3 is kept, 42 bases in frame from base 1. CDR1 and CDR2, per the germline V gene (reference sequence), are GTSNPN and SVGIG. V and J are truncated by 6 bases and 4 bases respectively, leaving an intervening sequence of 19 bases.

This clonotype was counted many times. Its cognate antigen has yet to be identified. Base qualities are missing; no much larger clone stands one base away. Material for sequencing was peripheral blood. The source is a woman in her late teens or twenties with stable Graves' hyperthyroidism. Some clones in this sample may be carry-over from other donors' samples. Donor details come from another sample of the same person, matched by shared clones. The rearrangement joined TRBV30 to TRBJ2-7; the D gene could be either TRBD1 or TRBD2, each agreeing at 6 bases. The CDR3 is CACRRGRGAYEQYF. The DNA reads TGTGCCTGCCGGAGAGGTAGGGGGGCTTACGAGCAGTACTTC.